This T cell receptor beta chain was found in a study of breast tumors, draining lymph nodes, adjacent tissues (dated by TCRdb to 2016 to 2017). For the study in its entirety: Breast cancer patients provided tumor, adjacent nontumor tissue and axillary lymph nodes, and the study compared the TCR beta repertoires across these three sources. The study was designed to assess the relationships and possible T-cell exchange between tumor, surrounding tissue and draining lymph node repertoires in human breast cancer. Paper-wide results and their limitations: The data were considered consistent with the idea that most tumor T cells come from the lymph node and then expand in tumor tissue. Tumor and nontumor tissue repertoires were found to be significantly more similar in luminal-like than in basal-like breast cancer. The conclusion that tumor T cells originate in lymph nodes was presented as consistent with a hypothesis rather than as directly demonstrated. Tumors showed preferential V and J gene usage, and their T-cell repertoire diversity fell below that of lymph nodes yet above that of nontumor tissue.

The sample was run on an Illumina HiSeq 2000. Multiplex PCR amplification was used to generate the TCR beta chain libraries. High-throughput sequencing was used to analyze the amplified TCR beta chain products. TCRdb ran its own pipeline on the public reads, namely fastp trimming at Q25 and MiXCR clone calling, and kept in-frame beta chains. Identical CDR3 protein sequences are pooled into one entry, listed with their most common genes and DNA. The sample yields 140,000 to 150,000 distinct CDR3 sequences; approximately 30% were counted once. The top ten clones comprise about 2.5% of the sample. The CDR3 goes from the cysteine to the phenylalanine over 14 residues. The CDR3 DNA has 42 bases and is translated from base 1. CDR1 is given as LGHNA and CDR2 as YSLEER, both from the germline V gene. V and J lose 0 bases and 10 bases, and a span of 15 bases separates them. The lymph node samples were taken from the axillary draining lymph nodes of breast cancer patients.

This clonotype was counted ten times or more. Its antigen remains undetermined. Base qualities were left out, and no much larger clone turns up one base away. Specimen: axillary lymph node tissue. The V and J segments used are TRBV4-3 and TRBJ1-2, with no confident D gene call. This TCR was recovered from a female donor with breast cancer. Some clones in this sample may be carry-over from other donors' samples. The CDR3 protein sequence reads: CASSQDQEGSIYTF. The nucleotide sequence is TGCGCCAGCAGCCAAGATCAGGAGGGTAGTATCTACACCTTC.